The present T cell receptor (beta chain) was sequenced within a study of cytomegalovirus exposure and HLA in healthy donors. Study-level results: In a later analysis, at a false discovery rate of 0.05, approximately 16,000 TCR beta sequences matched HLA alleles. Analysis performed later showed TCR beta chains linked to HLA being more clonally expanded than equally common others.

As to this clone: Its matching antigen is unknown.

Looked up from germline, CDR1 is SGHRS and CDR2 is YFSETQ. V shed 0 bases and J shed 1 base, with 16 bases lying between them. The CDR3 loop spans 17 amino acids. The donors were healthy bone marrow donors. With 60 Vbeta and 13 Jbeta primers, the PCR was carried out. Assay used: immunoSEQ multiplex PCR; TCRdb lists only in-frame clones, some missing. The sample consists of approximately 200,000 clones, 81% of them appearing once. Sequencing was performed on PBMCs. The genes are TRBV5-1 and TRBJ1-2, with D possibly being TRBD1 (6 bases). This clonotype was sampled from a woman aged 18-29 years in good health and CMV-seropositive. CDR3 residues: CASSLDGGAAGNYGYTF. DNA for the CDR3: TGCGCCAGCAGCTTGGATGGGGGCGCGGCGGGTAACTATGGCTACACCTTC.